Detailed here is one TCR beta chain. This entry belongs to a study of CD8 T cells in Susac syndrome. CDR1 LNHNV and CDR2 YYDKDF come from the germline V gene (reference sequence). This CDR3 has 16 amino acids. V lost 1 base to trimming and J lost 4 bases; unmatched junction nucleotides: 2. Random hexamers were used to reverse transcribe roughly 0.5 to 1 ug of RNA. By means of immunoSEQ multiplex PCR, TCR beta CDR3 spanning 54 Vbeta and 13 Jbeta underwent amplification. One entry per CDR3 protein, called by TCRdb with MiXCR from the immunoSEQ multiplex PCR reads. This sample has 240,000 or so distinct CDR3 sequences, with 96% found just once.

The receptor was derived from a human donor with Susac syndrome. The chain joins TRBV15 to TRBJ2-1; 12 nucleotides agree with TRBD2. Sequenced sample: CD4+ T cells from PBMCs. The CDR3 bases are TGTGCCACCAGCAGAGGACTAGCGGGAGTTTACAATGAGCAGTTCTTC. The encoded protein is CATSRGLAGVYNEQFF. The whole variable domain, filled in from reference TRBV15 and TRBJ2-1, reads DAMVIQNPRYQVTQFGKPVTLSCSQTLNHNVMYWYQQKSSQAPKLLFHYYDKDFNNEADTPDNFQSRRPNTSFCFLDIRSPGLGDTAMYLCATSRGLAGVYNEQFFGPGTRLTVL.